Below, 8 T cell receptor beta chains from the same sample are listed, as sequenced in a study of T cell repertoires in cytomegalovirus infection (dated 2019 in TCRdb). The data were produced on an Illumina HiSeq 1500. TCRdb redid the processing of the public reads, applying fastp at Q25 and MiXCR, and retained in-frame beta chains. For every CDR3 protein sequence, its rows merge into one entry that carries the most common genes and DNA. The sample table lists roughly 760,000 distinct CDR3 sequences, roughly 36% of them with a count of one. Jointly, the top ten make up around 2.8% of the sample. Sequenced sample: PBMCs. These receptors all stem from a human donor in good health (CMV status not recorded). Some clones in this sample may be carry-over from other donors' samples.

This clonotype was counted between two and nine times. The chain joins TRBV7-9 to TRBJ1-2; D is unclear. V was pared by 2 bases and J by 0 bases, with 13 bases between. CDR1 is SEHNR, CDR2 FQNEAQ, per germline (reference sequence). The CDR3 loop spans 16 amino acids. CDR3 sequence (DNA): TGTGCCAGCAGCTTACAGGCAGCAGTTTCTAACTATGGCTACACCTTC. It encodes CASSLQAAVSNYGYTF.

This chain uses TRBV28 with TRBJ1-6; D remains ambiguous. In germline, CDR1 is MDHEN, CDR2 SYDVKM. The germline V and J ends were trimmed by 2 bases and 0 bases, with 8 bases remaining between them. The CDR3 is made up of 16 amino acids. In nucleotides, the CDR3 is TGTGCCAGCAGTTTAGCCCGGGACTCCTATAATTCACCCCTCCACTTT. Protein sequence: CASSLARDSYNSPLHF.

This CDR3 reads CASLLLGNNSPLHF. DNA for the CDR3: TGTGCCAGCTTATTACTGGGGAATAATTCACCCCTCCACTTT. J is TRBJ1-6 and V is TRBV6-1; D unclear. The V and J ends lost 8 bases and 5 bases respectively, with 13 bases between them. CDR1 is MNHNS, CDR2 SASEGT, per germline. This CDR3 comprises 14 residues.

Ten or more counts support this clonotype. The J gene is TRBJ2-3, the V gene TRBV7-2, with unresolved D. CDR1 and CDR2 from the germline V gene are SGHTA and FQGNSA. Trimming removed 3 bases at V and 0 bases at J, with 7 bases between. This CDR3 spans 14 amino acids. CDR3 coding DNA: TGTGCCAGCAGCTTCCAGACTAGCACAGATACGCAGTATTTT. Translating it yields CASSFQTSTDTQYF.

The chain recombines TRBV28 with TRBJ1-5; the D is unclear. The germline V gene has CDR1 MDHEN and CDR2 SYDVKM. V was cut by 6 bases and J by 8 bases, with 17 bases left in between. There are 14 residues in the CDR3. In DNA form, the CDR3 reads TGTGCCAGCAGCCGTAGGGTTCGGGGTGAGCCCCAGCATTTT. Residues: CASSRRVRGEPQHF.

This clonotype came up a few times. CDR3: CASSFVTGMRETQYF. The CDR3 DNA reads TGTGCCAGCAGTTTTGTGACAGGGATGAGGGAGACCCAGTACTTC. The chain carries TRBV28 and TRBJ2-5; 7 bases line up with TRBD1. Germline CDR1 and CDR2: MDHEN and SYDVKM. The CDR3 runs to 15 residues. V shed 3 bases, J shed 5 bases, and the junction held 9 bases outside the gene matches. The full variable domain, completed using reference TRBV28 and TRBJ2-5, is DVKVTQSSRYLVKRTGEKVFLECVQDMDHENMFWYRQDPGLGLRLIYFSYDVKMKEKGDIPEGYSVSREKKERFSLILESASTNQTSMYLCASSFVTGMRETQYFGPGTRLLVL.

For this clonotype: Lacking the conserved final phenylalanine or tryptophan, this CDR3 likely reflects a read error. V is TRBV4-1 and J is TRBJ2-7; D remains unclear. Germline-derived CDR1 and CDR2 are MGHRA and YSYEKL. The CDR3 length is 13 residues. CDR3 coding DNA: TGCACCAGCAGCCAAAAGTCCGTTGACGAGCAGTACTGC. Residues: CTSSQKSVDEQYC.

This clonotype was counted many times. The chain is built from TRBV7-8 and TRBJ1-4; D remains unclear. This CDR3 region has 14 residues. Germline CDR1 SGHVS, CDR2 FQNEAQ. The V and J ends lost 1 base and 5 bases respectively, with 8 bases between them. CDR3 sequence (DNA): TGTGCCAGCAGCTTAGAGGAAGGGAATGAAAAACTGTTTTTT. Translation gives CASSLEEGNEKLFF.